This T cell receptor (beta chain) was observed in a study of shared clonotypes between healthy human individuals. Study overall: Donors had three CD4 naive, three CD4 memory, two CD8 naive and one CD8 memory plate apiece.

Negatively enriched CD4+ T cells were divided by CD45RA into naive and memory. The CDR3 totals 13 residues. V was cut by 1 base and J by 14 bases, with 15 bases left in between. CDR1 and CDR2 from the germline V gene are SNHLY and FYNNEI. About this clone itself: Its antigen is unknown.

Findings and caveats of the study: Roughly 5% of naive CD4 clonotypes were common to a handful of donors.

The authors ran the assay at deep level. TCRdb's copy holds only in-frame clones and misses some; the assay was immunoSEQ multiplex PCR. The data show 2.5 million or so clones, about 92% seen once. This sequence originates from a man aged 18 to 35 in good health. Sequenced material: naive CD4+ T cells sorted from blood. Subset here: CD45RA+ positively selected. The rearrangement uses TRBV2 and TRBJ2-1, with D tentatively TRBD2 (5 bases). The CDR3 protein is CASSEGGRTAEFF. The DNA for the CDR3 is TGTGCCAGCAGTGAAGGTGGGAGAACCGCGGAGTTCTTC.